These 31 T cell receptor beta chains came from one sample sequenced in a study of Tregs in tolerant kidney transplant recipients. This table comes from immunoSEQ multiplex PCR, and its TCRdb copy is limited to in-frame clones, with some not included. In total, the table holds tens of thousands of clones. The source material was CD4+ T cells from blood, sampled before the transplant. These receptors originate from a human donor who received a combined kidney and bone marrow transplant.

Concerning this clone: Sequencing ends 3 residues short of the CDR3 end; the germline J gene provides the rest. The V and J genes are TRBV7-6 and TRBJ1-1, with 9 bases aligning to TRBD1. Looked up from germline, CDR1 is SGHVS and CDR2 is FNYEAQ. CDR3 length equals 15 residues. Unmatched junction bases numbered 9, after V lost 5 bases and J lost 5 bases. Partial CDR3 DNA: TGTGCCAGCAGCCTCACGACAGGGGGGGAAACTGAA. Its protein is CASSLTTGGETE. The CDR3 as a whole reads CASSLTTGGETEAFF.

Partial CDR3 DNA: TGTGCCTGGAGTGTTAAAGGTGAAGGCGAG. Translating gives CAWSVKGEGE. The whole CDR3 is CAWSVKGEGEQYF. The genes are TRBV30 and TRBJ2-7; D gene unclear. The read falls 3 residues short of the CDR3 end, and the missing part is taken from the germline J gene. This CDR3 is 13 amino acids long. V lost 0 bases to trimming and J lost 6 bases, with 12 bases between them. Germline lookup yields CDR1 GTSNPN and CDR2 SVGIG (reference sequence).

The CDR3: CAWRDRGKGWNQPQHF. The CDR3 DNA, read in part, is TGTGCCTGGAGGGACAGGGGAAAAGGTTGGAATCAGCCC. The chain joins TRBV30 to TRBJ1-5, with 9 nucleotides matching TRBD1. The read halts 3 residues ahead of the CDR3 end, with the missing end drawn from the germline J gene. The CDR3 contains 16 residues. With V trimmed by 3 bases and J by 4 bases, 10 bases remained unmatched. From germline, CDR1 is GTSNPN and CDR2 SVGIG (reference sequence).

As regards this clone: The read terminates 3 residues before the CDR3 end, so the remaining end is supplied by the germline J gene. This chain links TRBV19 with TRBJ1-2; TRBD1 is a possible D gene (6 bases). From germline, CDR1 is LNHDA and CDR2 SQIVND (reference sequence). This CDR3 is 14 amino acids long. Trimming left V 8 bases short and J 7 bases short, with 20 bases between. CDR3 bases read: TGTGCCAGTCCCAAGGTCGGGACAACGAGTGGC. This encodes CASPKVGTTSG. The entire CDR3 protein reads CASPKVGTTSGYTF.

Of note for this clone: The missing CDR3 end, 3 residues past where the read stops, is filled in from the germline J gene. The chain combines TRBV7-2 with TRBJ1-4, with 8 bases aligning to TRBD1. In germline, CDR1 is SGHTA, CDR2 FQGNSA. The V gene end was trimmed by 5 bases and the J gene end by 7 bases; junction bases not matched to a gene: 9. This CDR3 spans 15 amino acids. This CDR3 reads CASSRRPDRVEKLFF. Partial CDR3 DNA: TGTGCCAGCAGCCGAAGGCCGGACAGGGTTGAAAAA.

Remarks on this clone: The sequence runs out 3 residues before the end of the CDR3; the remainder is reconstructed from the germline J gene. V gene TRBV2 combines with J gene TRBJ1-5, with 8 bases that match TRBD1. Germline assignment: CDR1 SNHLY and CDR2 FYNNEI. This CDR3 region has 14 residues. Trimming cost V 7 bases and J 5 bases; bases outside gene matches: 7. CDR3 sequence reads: CASTLTGVDQPQHF. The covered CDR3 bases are TGTGCCAGCACCTTGACAGGGGTAGATCAGCCC.

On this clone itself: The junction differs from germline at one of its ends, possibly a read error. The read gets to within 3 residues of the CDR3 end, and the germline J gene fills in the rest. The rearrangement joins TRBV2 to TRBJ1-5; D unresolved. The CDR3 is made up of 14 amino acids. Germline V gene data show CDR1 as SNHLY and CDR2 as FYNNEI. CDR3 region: CASREDSSNQPQHF. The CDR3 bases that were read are TGTGCCAGCAGGGAAGACTCTAGCAATCAGCCC.

The CDR3 sequence: CAISESGRGGTEAFF. The part of the CDR3 DNA that was read is TGTGCCATCAGTGAGTCGGGACGCGGGGGGACTGAA. The V call is TRBV10-3, the J call TRBJ1-1; possibly TRBD1 for D (5 bases). The read ends 3 residues before the CDR3 terminus; that terminus is restored from the germline J gene. This CDR3 has 15 amino acids. Trimming removed 0 bases at V and 5 bases at J, with 13 bases between. Germline assignment: CDR1 ENHRY and CDR2 SYGVKD.

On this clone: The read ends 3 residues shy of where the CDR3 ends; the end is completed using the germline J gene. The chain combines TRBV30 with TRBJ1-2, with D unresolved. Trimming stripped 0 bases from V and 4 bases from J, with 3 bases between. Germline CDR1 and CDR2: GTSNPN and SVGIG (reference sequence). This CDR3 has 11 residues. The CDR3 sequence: CAWSVAYGYTF. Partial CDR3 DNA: TGTGCCTGGAGTGTAGCCTATGGC.

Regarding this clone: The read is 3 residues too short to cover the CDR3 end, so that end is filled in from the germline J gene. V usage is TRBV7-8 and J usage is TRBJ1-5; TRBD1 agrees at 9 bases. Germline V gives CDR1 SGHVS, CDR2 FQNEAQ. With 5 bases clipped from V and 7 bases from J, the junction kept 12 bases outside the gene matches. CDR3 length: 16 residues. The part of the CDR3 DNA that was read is TGTGCCAGCAGCGCCTGGGACAGGGAAGCGGAACAGCCC. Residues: CASSAWDREAEQP. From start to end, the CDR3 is CASSAWDREAEQPQHF. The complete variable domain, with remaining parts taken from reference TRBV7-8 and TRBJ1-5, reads GAGVSQSPRYKVAKRGQDVALRCDPISGHVSLFWYQQALGQGPEFLTYFQNEAQLDKSGLPSDRFFAERPEGSVSTLKIQRTQQEDSAVYLCASSAWDREAEQPQHFGDGTRLSIL.

This CDR3 is CASSLVSTGAYTEAFF. The CDR3 DNA, read in part, is TGTGCCAGCAGCTTGGTGTCTACAGGGGCCTACACTGAA. The rearrangement links TRBV5-4 to TRBJ1-1; the match to TRBD1 covers 7 bases. Sequencing ends 3 residues short of the CDR3 end; the germline J gene provides the rest. This CDR3 is built from 16 residues. The germline V gene has CDR1 SGHNT and CDR2 YYREEE (reference sequence). V dropped 0 bases and J dropped 3; count of bases not matched to a gene: 8.

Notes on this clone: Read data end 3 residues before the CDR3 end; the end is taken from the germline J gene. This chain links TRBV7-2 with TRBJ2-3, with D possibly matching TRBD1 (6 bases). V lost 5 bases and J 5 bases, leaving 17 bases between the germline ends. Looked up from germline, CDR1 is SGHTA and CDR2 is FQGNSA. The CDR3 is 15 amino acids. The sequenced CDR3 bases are TGTGCCAGCAGCACCCCCCCAGGGGTGCAAGATACG. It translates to CASSTPPGVQDT. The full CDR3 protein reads CASSTPPGVQDTQYF.

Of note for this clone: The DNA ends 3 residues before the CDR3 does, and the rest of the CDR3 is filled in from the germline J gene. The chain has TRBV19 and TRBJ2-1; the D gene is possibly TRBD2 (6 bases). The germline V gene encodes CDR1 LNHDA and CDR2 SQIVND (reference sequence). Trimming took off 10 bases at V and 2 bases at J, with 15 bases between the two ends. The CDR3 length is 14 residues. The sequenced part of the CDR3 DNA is TGTGCCACCCAAGCGGGCTCGACCTACAATGAG. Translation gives CATQAGSTYNE. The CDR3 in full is CATQAGSTYNEQFF.

This chain's CDR3 is CASSFGGAGNTIYF. CDR3 bases read: TGTGCCAGCAGCTTCGGTGGAGCGGGAAACACC. The chain carries TRBV7-2 and TRBJ1-3; D call uncertain. The read ends 3 residues early relative to the CDR3; the germline J gene fills the gap. Per germline, CDR1 SGHTA and CDR2 FQGNSA. Deletions cut 3 bases from V and 4 bases from J, with 10 bases between. The CDR3 is made up of 14 amino acids. The complete variable domain, with remaining parts taken from reference TRBV7-2 and TRBJ1-3, reads GAGVSQSPSNKVTEKGKDVELRCDPISGHTALYWYRQSLGQGLEFLIYFQGNSAPDKSGLPSDRFSAERTGGSVSTLTIQRTQQEDSAVYLCASSFGGAGNTIYFGEGSWLTVV.

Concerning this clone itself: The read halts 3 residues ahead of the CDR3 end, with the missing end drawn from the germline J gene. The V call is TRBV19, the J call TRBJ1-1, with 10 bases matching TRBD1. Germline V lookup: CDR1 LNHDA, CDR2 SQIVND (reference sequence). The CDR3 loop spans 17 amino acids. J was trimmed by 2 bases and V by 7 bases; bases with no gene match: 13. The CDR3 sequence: CASIPLAGTGANTEAFF. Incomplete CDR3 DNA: TGTGCCAGTATCCCCCTAGCAGGGACAGGGGCCAACACTGAA.

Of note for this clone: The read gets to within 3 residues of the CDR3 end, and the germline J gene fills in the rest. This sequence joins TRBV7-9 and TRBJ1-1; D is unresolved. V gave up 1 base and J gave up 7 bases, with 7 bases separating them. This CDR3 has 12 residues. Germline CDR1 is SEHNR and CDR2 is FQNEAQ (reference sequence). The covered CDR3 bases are TGTGCCAGCAGCTTAGAAGGGTTTGAA. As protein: CASSLEGFE. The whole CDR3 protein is CASSLEGFEAFF.

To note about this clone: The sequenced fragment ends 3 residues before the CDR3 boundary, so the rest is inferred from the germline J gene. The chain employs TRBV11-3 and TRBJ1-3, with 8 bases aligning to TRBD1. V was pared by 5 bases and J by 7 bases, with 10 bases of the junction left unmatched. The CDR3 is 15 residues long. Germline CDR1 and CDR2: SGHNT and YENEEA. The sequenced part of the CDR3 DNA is TGTGCCAGCAGCCAACGGACAGGGACGGGTAACACC. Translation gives CASSQRTGTGNT. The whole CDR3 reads CASSQRTGTGNTIYF.

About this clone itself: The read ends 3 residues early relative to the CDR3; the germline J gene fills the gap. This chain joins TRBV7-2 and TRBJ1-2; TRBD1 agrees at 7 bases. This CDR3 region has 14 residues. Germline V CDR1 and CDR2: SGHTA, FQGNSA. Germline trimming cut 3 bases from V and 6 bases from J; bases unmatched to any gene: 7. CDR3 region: CASSFSRGSDGYTF. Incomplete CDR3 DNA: TGTGCCAGCAGCTTTAGCAGGGGGTCCGATGGC.

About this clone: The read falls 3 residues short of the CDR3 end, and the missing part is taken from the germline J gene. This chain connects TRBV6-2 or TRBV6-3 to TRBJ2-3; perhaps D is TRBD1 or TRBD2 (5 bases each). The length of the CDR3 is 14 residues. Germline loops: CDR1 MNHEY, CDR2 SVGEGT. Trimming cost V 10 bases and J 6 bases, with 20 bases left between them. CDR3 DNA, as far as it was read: TGTGCCATCCGAGGGGCGGACGATGGGGATACG. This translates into CAIRGADDGDT. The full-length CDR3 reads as CAIRGADDGDTQYF.

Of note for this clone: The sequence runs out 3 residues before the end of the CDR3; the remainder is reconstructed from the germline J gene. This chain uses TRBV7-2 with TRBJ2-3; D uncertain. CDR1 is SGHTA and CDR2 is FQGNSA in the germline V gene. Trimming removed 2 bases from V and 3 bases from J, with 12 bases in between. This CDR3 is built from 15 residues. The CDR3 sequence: CASSLSGLRTDTQYF. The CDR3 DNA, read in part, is TGTGCCAGCAGCTTATCAGGTTTAAGAACAGATACG.

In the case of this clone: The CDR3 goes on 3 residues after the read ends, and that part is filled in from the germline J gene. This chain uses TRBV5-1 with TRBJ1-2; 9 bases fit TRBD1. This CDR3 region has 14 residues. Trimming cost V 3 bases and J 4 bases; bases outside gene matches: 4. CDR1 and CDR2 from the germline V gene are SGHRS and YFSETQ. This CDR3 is CASSWTGDAYGYTF. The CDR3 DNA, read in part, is TGCGCCAGCAGCTGGACAGGGGACGCCTATGGC.

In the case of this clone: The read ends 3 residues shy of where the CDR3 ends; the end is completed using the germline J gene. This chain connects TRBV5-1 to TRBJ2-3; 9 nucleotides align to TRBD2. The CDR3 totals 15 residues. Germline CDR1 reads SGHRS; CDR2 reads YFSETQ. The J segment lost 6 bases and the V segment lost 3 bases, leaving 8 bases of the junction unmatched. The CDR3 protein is CASSSGGTSSDTQYF. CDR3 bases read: TGCGCCAGCAGCTCGGGAGGGACTAGCAGTGATACG. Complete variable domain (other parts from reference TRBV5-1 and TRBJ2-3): KAGVTQTPRYLIKTRGQQVTLSCSPISGHRSVSWYQQTPGQGLQFLFEYFSETQRNKGNFPGRFSGRQFSNSRSEMNVSTLELGDSALYLCASSSGGTSSDTQYFGPGTRLTVL.

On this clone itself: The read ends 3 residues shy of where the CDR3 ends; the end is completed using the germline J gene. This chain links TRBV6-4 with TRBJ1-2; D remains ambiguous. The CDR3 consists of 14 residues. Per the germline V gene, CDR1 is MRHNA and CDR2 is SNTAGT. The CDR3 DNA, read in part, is TGTGCCACCCCGACTTTACGCCCCGGTTGGGGC. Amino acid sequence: CATPTLRPGWG. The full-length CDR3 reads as CATPTLRPGWGYTF.

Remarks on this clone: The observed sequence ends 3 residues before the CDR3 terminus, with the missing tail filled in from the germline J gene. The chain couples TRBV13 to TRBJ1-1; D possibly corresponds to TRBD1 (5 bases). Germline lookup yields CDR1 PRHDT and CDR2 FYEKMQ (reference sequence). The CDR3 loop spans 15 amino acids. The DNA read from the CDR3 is TGTGCCAGCAGCTTCGTCGGGGGAAGCCTCGAGGAA. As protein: CASSFVGGSLEE. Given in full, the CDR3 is CASSFVGGSLEEAFF. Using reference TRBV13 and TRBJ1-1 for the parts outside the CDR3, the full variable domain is AAGVIQSPRHLIKEKRETATLKCYPIPRHDTVYWYQQGPGQDPQFLISFYEKMQSDKGSIPDRFSAQQFSDYHSELNMSSLELGDSALYFCASSFVGGSLEEAFFGQGTRLTVV.

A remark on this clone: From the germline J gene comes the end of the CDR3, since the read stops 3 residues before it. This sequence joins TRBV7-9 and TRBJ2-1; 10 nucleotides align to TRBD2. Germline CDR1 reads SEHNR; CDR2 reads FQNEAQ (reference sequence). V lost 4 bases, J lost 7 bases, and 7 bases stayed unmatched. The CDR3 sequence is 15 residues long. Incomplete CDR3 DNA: TGTGCCAGCAGCTCCACTAGCGGGATCGGGAATGAG. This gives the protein CASSSTSGIGNE. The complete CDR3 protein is CASSSTSGIGNEQFF.

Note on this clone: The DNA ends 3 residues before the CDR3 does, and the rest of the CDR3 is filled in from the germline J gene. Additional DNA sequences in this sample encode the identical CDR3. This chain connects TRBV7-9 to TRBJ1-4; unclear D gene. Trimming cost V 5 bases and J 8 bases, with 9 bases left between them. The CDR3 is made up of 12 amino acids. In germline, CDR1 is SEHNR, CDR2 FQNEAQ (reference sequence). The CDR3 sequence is CASSPQGEKLFF. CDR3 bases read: TGTGCCAGCAGCCCCCAAGGGGAAAAA.

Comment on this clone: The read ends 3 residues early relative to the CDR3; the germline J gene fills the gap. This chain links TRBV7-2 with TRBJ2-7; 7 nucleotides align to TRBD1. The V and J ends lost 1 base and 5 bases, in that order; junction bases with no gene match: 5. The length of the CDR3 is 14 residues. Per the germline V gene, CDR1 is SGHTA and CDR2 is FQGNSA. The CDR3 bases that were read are TGTGCCAGCAGCTTAGACAACGACAGGGACGAG. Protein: CASSLDNDRDE. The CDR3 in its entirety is CASSLDNDRDEQYF.

CDR3 DNA (partial): TGTGCCAGCAGCTCAGTAGCGATTAGTGGCGGGGAG. The encoded protein is CASSSVAISGGE. The full-length CDR3 reads as CASSSVAISGGELFF. This chain connects TRBV11-3 to TRBJ2-2, with D maybe TRBD2 (5 bases). The CDR3 is cut off 3 residues early in the read; its end comes from the germline J gene. The CDR3 sequence is 15 residues long. V shed 4 bases and J shed 7 bases, with 16 bases lying between them. Per the germline V gene, CDR1 is SGHNT and CDR2 is YENEEA.

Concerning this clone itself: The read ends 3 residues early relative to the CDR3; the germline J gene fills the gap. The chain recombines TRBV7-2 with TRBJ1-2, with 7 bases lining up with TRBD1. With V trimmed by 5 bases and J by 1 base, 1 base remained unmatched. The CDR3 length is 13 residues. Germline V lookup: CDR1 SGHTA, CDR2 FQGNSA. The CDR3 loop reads CASSQGGNYGYTF. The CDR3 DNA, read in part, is TGTGCCAGCAGCCAGGGGGGTAACTATGGC.

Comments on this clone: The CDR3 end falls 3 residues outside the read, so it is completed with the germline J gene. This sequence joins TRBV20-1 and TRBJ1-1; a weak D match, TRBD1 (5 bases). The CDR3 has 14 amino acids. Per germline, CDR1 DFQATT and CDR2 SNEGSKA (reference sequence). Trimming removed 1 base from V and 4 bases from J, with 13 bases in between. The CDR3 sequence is CSARGGGMGTEAFF. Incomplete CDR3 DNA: TGCAGTGCTAGAGGGGGGGGGATGGGCACTGAA.

CDR3 bases read: TGTGCCAGCAGCTCCAAGACACAAATGAACACTGAA. This translates into CASSSKTQMNTE. The full CDR3 sequence reads CASSSKTQMNTEAFF. The chain uses TRBV7-9 and TRBJ1-1; D unresolved. The DNA ends 3 residues before the CDR3 does, and the rest of the CDR3 is filled in from the germline J gene. V lost 4 bases and J 0 bases, leaving 12 bases between the germline ends. The germline V gene encodes CDR1 SEHNR and CDR2 FQNEAQ (reference sequence). The CDR3 sequence is 15 residues long.